The source of this TCR beta chain is a study of tumor-infiltrating lymphocytes in glioblastoma multiforme. Regarding the study as a whole: Detected clone frequencies may not reflect cell counts, being RNA-based.

This CDR3 spans 12 amino acids. V gave up 6 bases and J gave up 12 bases, with 15 bases separating them. The germline V gene has CDR1 MNHEY and CDR2 SVGAGI. This clonotype is judged medium-sized. The antigen remains undetermined. TCR beta libraries were built from RNA through three nested multiplex PCR rounds using modified ARM-PCR. MiXCR was run by TCRdb on the multiplex PCR reads, yielding one entry per CDR3 protein. The top ten hold roughly 31% of the sample, which has around 30,000 distinct CDR3 sequences, roughly two thirds seen once. This TCR was recovered from a male donor with glioblastoma. Sequencing used brain tumor tissue. V usage is TRBV6-5 and J usage is TRBJ2-1, with D uncertain. As DNA, the CDR3 is TGTGCCAGCAGGCCCCCGTGGACGGTGCAGTTCTTC. Translating gives CASRPPWTVQFF.